The source of this T cell receptor (beta chain) is a study of OX40 agonist ivuxolimab in advanced cancers. Study in general: Past anti-PD-1, anti-PD-L1 or anti-CTLA-4 therapy was accepted, and approximately 37% had received some.

Findings of the study overall: Some nonresponders likewise displayed low normalized T-cell clonal expansion. At 0.1 to 3.0 mg/kg and by week 6, clonal expansion occurred in CD4+ and CD8+ blood T cells.

J gave up 4 bases and V 3 bases, and 2 bases lay outside the gene matches. Germline CDR1 is SGHTA and CDR2 is FQGNSA. CDR3 length equals 13 residues. This table comes from immunoSEQ multiplex PCR, and its TCRdb copy is limited to in-frame clones, with some not included. The sample records 40,000 to 60,000 clones, roughly 90% being singletons. About this clone itself: The antigen is not known.

The clonotype comes from an adult with an advanced solid tumor such as melanoma, head and neck, liver or kidney cancer. The chain couples TRBV7-2 to TRBJ1-2; 7 nucleotides line up with TRBD1. The sample consisted of CD4+ or CD8+ T cells sorted from blood, taken in a trial of the OX40 agonist ivuxolimab. This CDR3 reads CASSFGTAYGYTF. For the CDR3, the DNA is TGTGCCAGCAGCTTTGGGACAGCCTATGGCTACACCTTC.